The T cell receptor beta chain under discussion was sequenced for a study of blood T cell repertoires in COVID-19. About the research overall: Specimens from acute and convalescent COVID-19 originated in the United States, Italy and Spain.

CDR1 and CDR2 from the germline V gene are SGHAT and FQNNGV. This CDR3 contains 15 residues. The ends were cut back, 0 bases at V and 0 bases at J, with 9 bases in the middle. Methods used by the authors: By means of reference gene primer amplification, nucleated cell counts were estimated. The method was immunoSEQ multiplex PCR; TCRdb's version includes in-frame clones alone and lacks a portion of them. V, J and clone size are those of that table, while D and trimming were read from the DNA. The table shows hundreds of thousands of clones, with around 83% occurring only once. The rearrangement uses TRBV11-2 and TRBJ2-7; D unresolved. Sequencing input: peripheral blood. The sequence derives from a woman aged 45-65 years with acute or convalescent COVID-19. The CDR3 coding sequence is TGTGCCAGCAGCTTAGAGCACAGAAGCTCCTACGAGCAGTACTTC. It codes for CASSLEHRSSYEQYF.